Listed below are T cell receptor beta chains from one sample, sequenced in a study of blood T cell repertoires in COVID-19. Assay used: immunoSEQ multiplex PCR; TCRdb lists only in-frame clones, some missing. The sample carries some 150,000 clones, roughly nine tenths recorded once. Sequencing used peripheral blood. The receptors were sampled from a human donor in a cohort sampled during active COVID-19. Both conserved end residues are part of each CDR3. A D gene is named only where the DNA matches it firmly. Expanded clones are given a class, and other clones once, few, many or no size at all.

>TRBJ2-7|TRBV5-1|TRBD1|-
CASSPQGASEQYF
TGCGCCAGCAGCCCGCAGGGGGCGAGCGAGCAGTACTTC
>TRBJ2-1|TRBV7-8|TRBD2|once
CASNYPSGGSYNEQFF
TGTGCCAGCAATTACCCGTCGGGGGGCTCCTACAATGAGCAGTTCTTC
>TRBJ2-7|TRBV27|TRBD2|-
CASSPLPLGRAYEQYF
TGTGCCAGCAGTCCGCTCCCCCTCGGGAGGGCCTACGAGCAGTACTTC
>TRBJ1-2|TRBV2|TRBD1|-
CASSEMIGGDYGYTF
TGTGCCAGCAGTGAAATGATAGGGGGCGACTATGGCTACACCTTC
>TRBJ2-7|TRBV5-6|TRBD1|-
CASSLGTGSFYEQYF
TGTGCCAGCAGCTTGGGGACAGGGAGCTTTTACGAGCAGTACTTC
>TRBJ1-1|TRBV7-9|TRBD1|once
CASSLQGETEAFF
TGTGCCAGCAGCTTACAGGGGGAAACTGAAGCTTTCTTT
>TRBJ2-1|TRBV6-5|-|-
CASSYKGDEQFF
TGTGCCAGCAGTTATAAGGGAGATGAGCAGTTCTTC
>TRBJ1-2|TRBV4-1|TRBD1|-
CASSQVSPGGDGYTF
TGCGCCAGCAGCCAAGTGTCACCAGGGGGCGATGGCTACACCTTC
>TRBJ2-1|TRBV9|TRBD1|-
CASSVRGDRVYNEQFF
TGTGCCAGCAGCGTCCGGGGGGACAGGGTCTACAATGAGCAGTTCTTC
>TRBJ1-6|TRBV27|-|-
CASSLLKGRGGSPLHF
TGTGCCAGCAGTTTATTAAAGGGGCGGGGAGGTTCACCCCTCCACTTT
>TRBJ2-6|TRBV7-8|TRBD2|-
CASSSKRGGHSPGANVLTF
TGTGCCAGCAGCTCAAAGCGGGGGGGCCATTCTCCTGGGGCCAACGTCCTGACTTTC
>TRBJ1-1|TRBV30|-|-
CAWSVARRDTEAFF
TGTGCCTGGAGTGTAGCCCGCCGGGACACTGAAGCTTTCTTT